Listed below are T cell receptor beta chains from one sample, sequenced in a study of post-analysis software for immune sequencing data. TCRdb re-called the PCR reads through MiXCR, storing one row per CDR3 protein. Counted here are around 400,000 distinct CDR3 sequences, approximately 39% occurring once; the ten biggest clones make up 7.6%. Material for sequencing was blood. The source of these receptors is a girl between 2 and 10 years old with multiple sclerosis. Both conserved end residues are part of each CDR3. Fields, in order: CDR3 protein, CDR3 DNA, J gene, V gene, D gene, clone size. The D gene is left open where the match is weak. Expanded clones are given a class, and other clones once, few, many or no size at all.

CASSLNSEVHEQFF TGTGCCAGCAGCTTAAATAGTGAGGTTCATGAGCAGTTCTTC TRBJ2-1 TRBV7-3 . many
CASSWGLAGGLAYEQYF TGTGCCAGCAGCTGGGGACTAGCGGGAGGGCTGGCCTACGAGCAGTACTTC TRBJ2-7 TRBV5-6 TRBD2 .
CASSLGKRLPYGYTF TGCGCCAGCAGCTTAGGGAAGAGACTACCCTATGGCTACACCTTC TRBJ1-2 TRBV5-1 . .
CASSQQGSYNEQFF TGCGCCAGCAGCCAACAGGGTTCCTACAATGAGCAGTTCTTC TRBJ2-1 TRBV4-3 . .
CASSSRDRRYGYTF TGCGCCAGCAGCTCCCGGGACCGACGCTATGGCTACACCTTC TRBJ1-2 TRBV5-1 . .
CSARVLLLAGNEQYF TGCAGTGCTAGAGTGCTCTTACTAGCCGGCAATGAGCAGTACTTC TRBJ2-5 TRBV20-1 . .
CASSRGSGQGNGYTF TGTGCCAGCAGCCGGGGGTCGGGACAGGGAAATGGCTACACCTTC TRBJ1-2 TRBV7-9 TRBD1 .
CSVEQEHSNYGYTF TGCAGCGTTGAACAGGAACACTCTAACTATGGCTACACCTTC TRBJ1-2 TRBV29-1 . .
CASSQTGNEQFF TGCGCCAGCAGCCAGACAGGGAATGAGCAGTTCTTC TRBJ2-1 TRBV4-3 TRBD1 few
CAGSQGTGLSYEQYF TGTGCCGGCAGCCAGGGGACAGGCCTATCCTACGAGCAGTACTTC TRBJ2-7 TRBV14 TRBD1 .
CASSSLGDPLHF TGTGCCAGCAGCTCCCTCGGGGATCCCCTCCACTTT TRBJ1-6 TRBV13 . .
CSVGTTSTSYEQYF TGCAGCGTTGGGACAACTAGTACTTCTTACGAGCAGTACTTC TRBJ2-7 TRBV29-1 . few
CASSVGGAQHNEQFF TGTGCCAGCAGCGTAGGCGGAGCTCAACACAATGAGCAGTTCTTC TRBJ2-1 TRBV9 . .
CASSGGLADANEQFF TGTGCCAGCAGTGGGGGACTAGCGGACGCCAATGAGCAGTTCTTC TRBJ2-1 TRBV6-2/TRBV6-3 TRBD2 .
CASSSGTGTGLAGTDTQYF TGTGCCAGCAGTTCGGGAACCGGGACAGGCCTAGCGGGGACAGATACGCAGTATTTT TRBJ2-3 TRBV12-3/TRBV12-4 . .
CASTSTDYEQYF TGTGCCAGCACTTCGACAGACTACGAGCAGTACTTC TRBJ2-7 TRBV28 . once